This record concerns one T cell receptor beta chain sequence. Its target is unknown. The TCR beta cDNA libraries carried unique molecular identifiers. T cells numbering about 0.9 to 11 million gave rise to about 540,000 cDNA molecules. TCRdb reprocessed the PCR reads via MiXCR and lists one record per CDR3 protein. The sample consists of roughly 800,000 distinct CDR3 sequences, around 45% of them appearing once. The data are from a study of post-analysis software for immune sequencing data. General study findings and limits: Those with multiple sclerosis, the patient group, showed significantly lower normalized Chao1 diversity than controls. Several TRBV segments (TRBV5-6, TRBV5-1 and TRBV20-1 among them) occurred more frequently in patients than in controls. Analysis by F measure revealed that same-batch samples clustered strongly together.

Germline V CDR1 and CDR2: SGHRS, YFSETQ. The CDR3 has 16 residues. The V end lost 4 bases, the J end lost 11 bases, and 27 bases lay between the germline ends. V gene TRBV5-1 combines with J gene TRBJ2-5; maybe TRBD2 (6 bases). The specimen sequenced was blood. The sequence was obtained from a girl under 18 with multiple sclerosis. This chain's CDR3 is CASSPTGTGLLGEQYF. The CDR3, as DNA: TGCGCCAGCAGCCCGACCGGGACTGGTCTTCTAGGGGAGCAGTACTTC.